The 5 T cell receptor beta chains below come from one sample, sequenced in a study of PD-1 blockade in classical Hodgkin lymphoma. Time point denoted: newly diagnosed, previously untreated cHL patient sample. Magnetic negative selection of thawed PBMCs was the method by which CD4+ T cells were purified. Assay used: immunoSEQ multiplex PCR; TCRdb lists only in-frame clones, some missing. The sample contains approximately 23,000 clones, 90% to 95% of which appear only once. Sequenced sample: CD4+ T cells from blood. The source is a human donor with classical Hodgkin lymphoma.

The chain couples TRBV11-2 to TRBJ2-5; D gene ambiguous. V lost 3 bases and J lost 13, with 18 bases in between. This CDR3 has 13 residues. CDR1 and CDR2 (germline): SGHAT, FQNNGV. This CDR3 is CASSLGGRSRAYF. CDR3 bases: TGTGCCAGCAGCTTGGGCGGTCGGTCACGAGCGTACTTC.

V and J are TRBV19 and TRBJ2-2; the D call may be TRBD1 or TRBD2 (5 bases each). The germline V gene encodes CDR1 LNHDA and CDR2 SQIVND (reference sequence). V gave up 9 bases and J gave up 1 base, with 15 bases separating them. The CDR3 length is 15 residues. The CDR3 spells CASSAGTGNTGELFF. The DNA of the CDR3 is TGTGCCAGCTCAGCCGGGACGGGGAACACCGGGGAGCTGTTTTTT.

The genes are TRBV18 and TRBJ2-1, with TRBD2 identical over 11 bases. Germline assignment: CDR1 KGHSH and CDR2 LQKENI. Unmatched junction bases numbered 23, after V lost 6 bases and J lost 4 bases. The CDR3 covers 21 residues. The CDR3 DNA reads TGTGCCAGCTCTGGGACAGGGCTTGGAACTAGCGGGAGAGCCACGTACAATGAGCAGTTCTTC. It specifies CASSGTGLGTSGRATYNEQFF.

CDR3 nucleotide sequence: TGTGCCAGCAGCCAAATCCTAGCGGGGGGGAGCACAGATACGCAGTATTTT. Residues: CASSQILAGGSTDTQYF. The rearrangement joins TRBV4-2 to TRBJ2-3, with 12 bases identical to TRBD2. The CDR3 totals 17 residues. V lost 2 bases, J lost 0 bases, and 3 bases stayed unmatched. The germline V gene has CDR1 LGHNA and CDR2 YNFKEQ.

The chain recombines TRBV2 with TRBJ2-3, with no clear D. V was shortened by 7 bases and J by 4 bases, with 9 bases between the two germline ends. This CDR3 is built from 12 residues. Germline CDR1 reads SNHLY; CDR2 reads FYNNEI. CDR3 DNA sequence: TGTGCCAGCAAAGACCCGGCAGATACGCAGTATTTT. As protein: CASKDPADTQYF. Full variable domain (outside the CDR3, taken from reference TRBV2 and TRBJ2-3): EPEVTQTPSHQVTQMGQEVILRCVPISNHLYFYWYRQILGQKVEFLVSFYNNEISEKSEIFDDQFSVERPDGSNFTLKIRSTKLEDSAMYFCASKDPADTQYFGPGTRLTVL.